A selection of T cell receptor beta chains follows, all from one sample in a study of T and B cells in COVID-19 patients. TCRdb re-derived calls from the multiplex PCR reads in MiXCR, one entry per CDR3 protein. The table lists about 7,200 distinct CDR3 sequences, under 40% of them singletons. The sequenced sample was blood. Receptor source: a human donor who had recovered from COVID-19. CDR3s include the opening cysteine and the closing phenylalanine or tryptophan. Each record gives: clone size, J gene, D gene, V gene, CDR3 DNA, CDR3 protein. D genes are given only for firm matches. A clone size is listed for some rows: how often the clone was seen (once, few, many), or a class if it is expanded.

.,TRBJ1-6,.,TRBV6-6,TGTGCCAGCAATGCGGGGGGTGCTAATTCACCCCTCCACTTT,CASNAGGANSPLHF
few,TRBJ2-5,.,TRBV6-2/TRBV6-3,TGTGCCAGCACCTACCGGGGTCCCCAAGAGACCCAGTACTTC,CASTYRGPQETQYF
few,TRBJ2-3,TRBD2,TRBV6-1,TGTGCCAGCAAAGAGGGACTAGCATCAGATACGCAGTATTTT,CASKEGLASDTQYF
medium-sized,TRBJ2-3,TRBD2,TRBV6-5,TGTGCCAGCAGCCGGACTAGCGGGGGGGAAGATACGCAGTATTTT,CASSRTSGGEDTQYF
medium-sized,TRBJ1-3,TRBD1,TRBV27,TGTGCCAGCAGTTTAGGCGACAGGGGCTTATTCTCTGGAAACACCATATATTTT,CASSLGDRGLFSGNTIYF
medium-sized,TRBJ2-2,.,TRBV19,TGTGCCAGTAGGTCCACAGGGACGAACACCGGGGAGCTGTTTTTT,CASRSTGTNTGELFF
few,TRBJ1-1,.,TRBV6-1,TGTGCCAGCAGTGCATCCACTGAAGCTTTCTTT,CASSASTEAFF
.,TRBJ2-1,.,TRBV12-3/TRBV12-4,TGTGCCAGCAGTTCCCCGACAGGACCCGTCTCCTACAATGAGCAGTTCTTC,CASSSPTGPVSYNEQFF
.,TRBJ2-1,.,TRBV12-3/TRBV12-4,TGTGCCAGCAGTTTAAGCGTGTCCCTGTACTCCTACAATGAGCAGTTCTTC,CASSLSVSLYSYNEQFF
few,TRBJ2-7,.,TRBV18,TGTGCCAGCTCACCCAGCGGGTCCGCCTACGAGCAGTACTTC,CASSPSGSAYEQYF
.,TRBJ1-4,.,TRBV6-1,TGTGCCAGCAGTGGGGTGGAACAAGTGGATGAAAAACTGTTTTTT,CASSGVEQVDEKLFF
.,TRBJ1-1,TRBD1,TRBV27,TGTGCCAGCGGACCTCAGACAGGGGTCATGAACACTGAAGCTTTCTTT,CASGPQTGVMNTEAFF
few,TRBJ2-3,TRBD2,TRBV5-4,TGTGCCAGCAGCTTGGTCCTAGCGGGGGGAACAGATACGCAGTATTTT,CASSLVLAGGTDTQYF
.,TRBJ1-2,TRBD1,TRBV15,TGTGCCACCAGCAGGCCTGGGGACAGGAATAACTATGGCTACACCTTC,CATSRPGDRNNYGYTF
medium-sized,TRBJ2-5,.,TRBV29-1,TGCAGCGCCCTCGAAGGGGGGGGTGGGGTAACCCAGTACTTC,CSALEGGGGVTQYF
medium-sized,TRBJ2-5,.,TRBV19,TGTGCCAGTAGTATAAGAGCGTACAAAGAGACCCAGTACTTC,CASSIRAYKETQYF
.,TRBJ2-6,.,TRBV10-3,TGTGCCATCAGTGGCCCCCCCGGAGGGGGGTCCTCTGGGGCCAACGTCCTGACTTTC,CAISGPPGGGSSGANVLTF
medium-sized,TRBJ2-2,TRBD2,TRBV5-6,TGTGCCAGCAGCTTGGGGGGGGGGACTTACACCGGGGAGCTGTTTTTT,CASSLGGGTYTGELFF
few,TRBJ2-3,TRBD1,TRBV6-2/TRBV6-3,TGTGCCAGCAGCCCACTTCGGACAGGGGGCTTAACAGATACGCAGTATTTT,CASSPLRTGGLTDTQYF
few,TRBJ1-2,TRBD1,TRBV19,TGTGCCAGTAGGACGGGACAGCACTATGGCTACACCTTC,CASRTGQHYGYTF
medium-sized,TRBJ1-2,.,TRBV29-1,TGCAGCGGGGCTGGAGGGAATGGCTACACCTTC,CSGAGGNGYTF
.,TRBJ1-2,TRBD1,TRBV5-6,TGTGCCAGCAGCTCCCTAGACAGGGACGGAGTCTATGGCTACACCTTC,CASSSLDRDGVYGYTF
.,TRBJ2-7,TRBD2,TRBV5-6,TGTGCCAGCAGCTCCTTATACTCACTAGCGGGGGCCGAGCAGTACTTC,CASSSLYSLAGAEQYF
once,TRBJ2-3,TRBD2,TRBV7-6,TGTGCCAGCAGCTGGAGGGGTAGCGGGGGGTCCCACGGGGGTGCAGATACGCAGTATTTT,CASSWRGSGGSHGGADTQYF
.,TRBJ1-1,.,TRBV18,TGTGTCAGCTCGACTCAGCAACGGAACACTGAAGCTTTCTTT,CVSSTQQRNTEAFF
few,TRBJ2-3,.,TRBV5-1,TGCGCCAGCAGCTTGGAGGGCAGGGGTAGCACAGATACGCAGTATTTT,CASSLEGRGSTDTQYF
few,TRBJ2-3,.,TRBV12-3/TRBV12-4,TGTGCCAGCAGTCCAGGGGCCGATACGCAGTATTTT,CASSPGADTQYF
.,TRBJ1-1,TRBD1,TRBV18,TGTGCCAGCTCCGGACAGGGGGGGAGCACTGAAGCTTTCTTT,CASSGQGGSTEAFF
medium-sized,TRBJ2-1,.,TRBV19,TGTGCCAGTAGTACCCGACAGGCCCCCTCCTACAATGAGCAGTTCTTC,CASSTRQAPSYNEQFF
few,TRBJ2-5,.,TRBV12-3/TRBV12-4,TGTGCCAGCAGTTCCCGGGGCGGGCCCATCCAAGAGACCCAGTACTTC,CASSSRGGPIQETQYF
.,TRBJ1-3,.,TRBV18,TGTGCCAGCTCACCGGACGCTTCCTCTGGAAACACCATATATTTT,CASSPDASSGNTIYF
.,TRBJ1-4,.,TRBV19,TGTGCCAGTAGTCGGAGTGCAACTAATGAAAAACTGTTTTTT,CASSRSATNEKLFF
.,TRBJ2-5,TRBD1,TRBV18,TGTGCCAGCTCACCAACGACAGGGGGTGAGACCCAGTACTTC,CASSPTTGGETQYF
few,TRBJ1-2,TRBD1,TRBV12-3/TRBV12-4,TGTGCCAGCAGCCTGGGACAGGGGGCGCGCGGCTACACCTTC,CASSLGQGARGYTF
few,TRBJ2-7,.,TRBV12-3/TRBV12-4,TGTGCCAGCAGGAGGGCGGGCGTAAGCGAGCAGTACTTC,CASRRAGVSEQYF
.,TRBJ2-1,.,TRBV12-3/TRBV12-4,TGTGCCAGCAGTTGGGTGGACATCGGCAATGAGCAGTTCTTC,CASSWVDIGNEQFF
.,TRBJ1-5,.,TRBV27,TGTGCCAGCAGTTTATCCTTCGGTCAGCCCCAGCATTTT,CASSLSFGQPQHF
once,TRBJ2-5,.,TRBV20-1,TGCAGTGCTAGATCGGGCCCATCAGGGTATAGAGAGACCCAGTACTTC,CSARSGPSGYRETQYF
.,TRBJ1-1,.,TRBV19,TGTGCCAGTACGGTTTACACTGAAGCTTTCTTT,CASTVYTEAFF
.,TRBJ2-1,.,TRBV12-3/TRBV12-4,TGTGCCAGCAGTTCTCCGTCGGATGAGCAGTTCTTC,CASSSPSDEQFF
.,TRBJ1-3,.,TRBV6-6,TGTGCCAGCAGTTACCTGCAAGGGTCGGGAAACACCATATATTTT,CASSYLQGSGNTIYF
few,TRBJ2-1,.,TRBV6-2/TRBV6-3,TGTGCCAGCACCCCGATGGGGTCCTACAATGAGCAGTTCTTC,CASTPMGSYNEQFF
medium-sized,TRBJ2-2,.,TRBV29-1,TGCAGCGTTCGGAAGGCAGGCTCGAACACCGGGGAGCTGTTTTTT,CSVRKAGSNTGELFF
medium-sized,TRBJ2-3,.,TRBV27,TGTGCCAGCAGTTCAAGGGATACGCAGTATTTT,CASSSRDTQYF
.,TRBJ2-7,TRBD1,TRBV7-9,TGTGCCAGCAGCTCTGACAGGGGACCGCACTACGAGCAGTACTTC,CASSSDRGPHYEQYF
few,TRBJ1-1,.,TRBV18,TGTGCCAGCTCACGTACGTGGGGAACGGGGAACACTGAAGCTTTCTTT,CASSRTWGTGNTEAFF
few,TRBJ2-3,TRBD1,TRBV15,TGTGCCACCAGCGTACACAGGGGGAGAACAGATACGCAGTATTTT,CATSVHRGRTDTQYF
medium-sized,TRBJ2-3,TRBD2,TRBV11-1,TGTGCCAGCAGCAAGACTAGCGGGGGGGTCGAAGATACGCAGTATTTT,CASSKTSGGVEDTQYF
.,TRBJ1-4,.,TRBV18,TGTGCCAGCTCTGGATATGAAAAACTGTTTTTT,CASSGYEKLFF
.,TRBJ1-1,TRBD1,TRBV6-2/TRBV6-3,TGTGCCAGCAGATTCTTGGACAGGGGGGGTGAAGCTTTCTTT,CASRFLDRGGEAFF
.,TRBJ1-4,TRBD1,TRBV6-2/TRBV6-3,TGTGCCAGCACGGGGTGGCAGGGGGCGCCCATACGTACAAAACTGTTTTTT,CASTGWQGAPIRTKLFF
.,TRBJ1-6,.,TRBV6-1,TGTGCCAGCAGTGAAATCCTGATCCCTAATTCACCCCTCCACTTT,CASSEILIPNSPLHF
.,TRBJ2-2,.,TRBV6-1,TGTGCCAGCAGAGCAGGGCGGGGGAACACCGGGGAGCTGTTTTTT,CASRAGRGNTGELFF
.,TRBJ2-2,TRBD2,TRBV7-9,TGTGCCATCAACCCTCCCCGGGGGGTAAGGACCGGGGAGCTGTTTTTT,CAINPPRGVRTGELFF
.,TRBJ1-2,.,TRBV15,TGTGCCACCAGACCCTCCGGACGGGCTAACTATGGCTACACCTTC,CATRPSGRANYGYTF
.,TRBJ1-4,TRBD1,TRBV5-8,TGTGCCAGCAGCACCACTCTGGAGACAGGGCCTAATGAAAAACTGTTTTTT,CASSTTLETGPNEKLFF
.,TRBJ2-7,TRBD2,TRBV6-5,TGTGCCAGCAGCCTAAGCGGGGTTGCCCCCGAGCAGTACTTC,CASSLSGVAPEQYF
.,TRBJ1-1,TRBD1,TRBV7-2,TGTGCCAGCAGCTTAACCTGGCAGGGGGACACTGAAGCTTTCTTT,CASSLTWQGDTEAFF
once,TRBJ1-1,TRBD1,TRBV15,TGTGCCACTGAGCGGCTAACAGGGGGAGCGGGAGCTTTCTTT,CATERLTGGAGAFF